Listed here are 20 T cell receptor beta chains from one sample, sequenced in a study of STAT5B mutations in CD4+ large granular lymphocyte leukemia. Sequencing was performed with immunoSEQ multiplex PCR; in TCRdb, only in-frame clones are kept and a portion is missing. The sample contains about 34,000 clones, less than 80% of which appear only once. The sample consisted of CD4+ T cells from blood buffy coats. The receptor source for this set is a human donor in good health.

The chain uses TRBV4-2 and TRBJ1-5; maybe TRBD1 (5 bases). V lost 0 bases and J 4 bases, leaving 10 bases between the germline ends. The CDR3 sequence is 15 residues long. Germline V gene data show CDR1 as LGHNA and CDR2 as YNFKEQ. CDR3 DNA: TGTGCCAGCAGCCAAGAATACAGGATTAATCAGCCCCAGCATTTT. Translating gives CASSQEYRINQPQHF.

The chain has TRBV9 and TRBJ2-7; D gene ambiguous. The CDR3 runs 15 residues. CDR1 and CDR2 from the germline V gene are SGDLS and YYNGEE. Trimming left V 0 bases short and J 5 bases short, with 15 bases between. The CDR3 DNA reads as TGTGCCAGCAGCGTAGTTCCAGAGCCACCCCACGAGCAGTACTTC. It specifies CASSVVPEPPHEQYF.

The V call is TRBV7-3, the J call TRBJ2-3; 13 bases are a match to TRBD2. CDR1 and CDR2 (germline): SGHTA, FQGTGA. The CDR3 has 16 amino acids. V was pared by 5 bases and J by 3 bases, with 5 bases of the junction left unmatched. CDR3 region: CASSEGGLAGTDTQYF. The CDR3 DNA reads TGTGCCAGCAGCGAAGGGGGACTAGCGGGAACAGATACGCAGTATTTT.

This sequence joins TRBV30 and TRBJ2-4; tentative D call: TRBD1 (6 bases). Germline V gene data show CDR1 as GTSNPN and CDR2 as SVGIG (reference sequence). This CDR3 spans 13 amino acids. Trimming took 1 base from V and 7 from J, leaving 11 bases between them. CDR3 sequence reads: CAWSGQGRNIQYF. The CDR3 DNA reads TGTGCCTGGAGTGGCCAGGGGCGGAACATTCAGTACTTC.

This clone was counted a few times. The CDR3, as DNA: TGTGCCTGGAGTGTACATGAAAAACTGTTTTTT. Translation: CAWSVHEKLFF. The gene calls are TRBV30 and TRBJ1-4; D unresolved. V was trimmed by 0 bases and J by 6 bases, leaving 2 bases between them. There are 11 residues in the CDR3. CDR1 is GTSNPN and CDR2 is SVGIG in the germline V gene (reference sequence).

This sequence joins TRBV5-4 and TRBJ2-2, with TRBD2 matching 9 bases. Germline-derived CDR1 and CDR2 are SGHNT and YYREEE (reference sequence). V shed 0 bases, J shed 6 bases, and the junction held 6 bases outside the gene matches. The CDR3 covers 16 residues. The CDR3 spells CASSLEAGGLSGELFF. The CDR3 region has the DNA TGTGCCAGCAGCTTGGAAGCGGGGGGCCTTTCCGGGGAGCTGTTTTTT.

V is TRBV7-9 and J is TRBJ2-7; TRBD1 matches 9 bases. Germline CDR1 and CDR2: SEHNR and FQNEAQ (reference sequence). CDR3 length: 15 residues. The V gene end was trimmed by 4 bases and the J gene end by 4 bases; junction bases not matched to a gene: 8. The CDR3 here is CASSYFPGQGYEQYF. In nucleotides, the CDR3 is TGTGCCAGCAGCTATTTCCCGGGACAGGGATACGAGCAGTACTTC.

The rearrangement links TRBV5-4 to TRBJ1-5; unclear D gene. Trimming shortened V by 0 bases and J by 5 bases, and 9 bases separated the two germline ends. CDR3 length equals 14 residues. In germline, CDR1 is SGHNT, CDR2 YYREEE (reference sequence). The CDR3 bases are TGTGCCAGCAGCTTGGGCGGGCGGGATCAGCCCCAGCATTTT. It encodes CASSLGGRDQPQHF. The full variable domain, in which reference TRBV5-4 and TRBJ1-5 provide the parts outside the CDR3, is ETGVTQSPTHLIKTRGQQVTLRCSSQSGHNTVSWYQQALGQGPQFIFQYYREEENGRGNFPPRFSGLQFPNYSSELNVNALELDDSALYLCASSLGGRDQPQHFGDGTRLSIL.

This rearrangement joins TRBV10-1 to TRBJ2-7; D gene uncertain. The V end was cut by 6 bases, the J end by 3 bases, with 9 bases between. The length of the CDR3 is 12 residues. Germline V CDR1 and CDR2: WNHNN, SYGVQD (reference sequence). The CDR3: CASRSRNYEQYF. The CDR3 coding sequence is TGCGCCAGCAGATCCAGGAACTACGAGCAGTACTTC.

DNA for the CDR3: TGTGCCAGCCCGACGGGGGCTCAGCCCCAGCATTTT. It is translated as CASPTGAQPQHF. The chain links TRBV28 to TRBJ1-5, with D maybe TRBD1 (6 bases). V shed 8 bases and J shed 6 bases, with 11 bases lying between them. CDR1 is MDHEN, CDR2 SYDVKM, per germline. The CDR3 is made up of 12 amino acids.

This clone appeared a single time. The CDR3 nucleotides are TGTGCCAGCAGCGCACAGGGCTTCCCCCTCTACGAGCAGTACTTC. This sequence encodes CASSAQGFPLYEQYF. The chain carries TRBV7-2 and TRBJ2-7; D is possibly TRBD1 (6 bases). The V gene lost 5 bases and the J gene lost 3 bases, with 17 bases spanning the gap. CDR1 is SGHTA, CDR2 FQGNSA, per germline. The CDR3 length is 15 residues.

This clone came up a few times. The gene calls are TRBV30 and TRBJ1-5; D may be TRBD1 (5 bases). This CDR3 region has 15 residues. The V gene's germline CDR1 is GTSNPN and CDR2 SVGIG (reference sequence). Trimming cost V 6 bases and J 2 bases, with 17 bases left between them. The CDR3 DNA follows: TGTGCCTGCACGTCGGGTGTGACAGGCAATCAGCCCCAGCATTTT. Amino acid sequence: CACTSGVTGNQPQHF.

The J gene is TRBJ2-6, the V gene TRBV2; possibly TRBD1 or TRBD2 for D (5 bases each). The CDR3 length is 16 residues. The V gene lost 8 bases and the J gene lost 0 bases, with 14 bases spanning the gap. Germline lookup yields CDR1 SNHLY and CDR2 FYNNEI. This CDR3 reads CASGPGRYSGANVLTF. The CDR3 DNA follows: TGTGCCAGCGGGCCGGGACGGTACTCTGGGGCCAACGTCCTGACTTTC.

The chain uses TRBV6-6 and TRBJ2-1, with D perhaps TRBD2 (5 bases). Trimming pared 5 bases from V and 0 bases from J, leaving 14 bases between. Germline V gene sequence: CDR1 MNHNY, CDR2 SVGAGI (reference sequence). The CDR3 covers 16 residues. CDR3 in DNA: TGTGCCAGCAGTCCCTCGACGGGAAGCTCCTACAATGAGCAGTTCTTC. Translating it yields CASSPSTGSSYNEQFF.

This sequence joins TRBV6-5 and TRBJ2-1; D is unresolved. Deletions cut 2 bases from V and 1 base from J, with 6 bases between. This CDR3 contains 14 residues. The V gene's germline CDR1 is MNHEY and CDR2 SVGAGI. The chain's CDR3 is CASSYGASYNEQFF. CDR3 in DNA: TGTGCCAGCAGTTACGGAGCGTCCTACAATGAGCAGTTCTTC.

V and J are TRBV11-3 and TRBJ2-3; tentatively, D is TRBD1 (5 bases). Deletions cut 1 base from V and 0 bases from J, with 11 bases between. CDR1 is SGHNT, CDR2 YENEEA, per germline. The CDR3 runs 16 residues. The CDR3 here is CASSLGLQGSTDTQYF. CDR3 sequence (DNA): TGTGCCAGCAGCTTAGGGCTCCAGGGAAGCACAGATACGCAGTATTTT. The full variable domain, its missing parts supplied by reference TRBV11-3 and TRBJ2-3, is EAGVVQSPRYKIIEKKQPVAFWCNPISGHNTLYWYLQNLGQGPELLIRYENEEAVDDSQLPKDRFSAERLKGVDSTLKIQPAELGDSAVYLCASSLGLQGSTDTQYFGPGTRLTVL.

V usage is TRBV15 and J usage is TRBJ1-4; D is undetermined. Trimming took off 0 bases at V and 13 bases at J, with 12 bases between the two ends. CDR1 and CDR2 from the germline V gene are LNHNV and YYDKDF (reference sequence). CDR3 length: 13 amino acids. Here the CDR3 DNA reads TGTGCCACCAGCAGAGATCGTGGGGTAATACTGTTTTTT. The encoded protein is CATSRDRGVILFF. Together with reference TRBV15 and TRBJ1-4, the CDR3 gives the full variable domain: DAMVIQNPRYQVTQFGKPVTLSCSQTLNHNVMYWYQQKSSQAPKLLFHYYDKDFNNEADTPDNFQSRRPNTSFCFLDIRSPGLGDTAMYLCATSRDRGVILFFGSGTQLSVL.

The chain has TRBV6-6 and TRBJ2-7; TRBD2 is a possible D gene (6 bases). The CDR3 has 11 amino acids. In germline, CDR1 is MNHNY, CDR2 SVGAGI (reference sequence). V shed 7 bases and J shed 3 bases, with 7 bases lying between them. The CDR3 coding sequence is TGTGCCAGCATGGGGGGCTACGAGCAGTACTTC. This translates into CASMGGYEQYF.

This rearrangement joins TRBV19 to TRBJ1-3, with D possibly TRBD1 on 5 matching bases. This CDR3 is 15 amino acids long. The germline V and J ends were trimmed by 3 bases and 0 bases, with 9 bases remaining between them. Per germline, CDR1 LNHDA and CDR2 SQIVND (reference sequence). CDR3 protein: CASSIRQISGNTIYF. The CDR3 DNA sequence: TGTGCCAGTAGTATCCGACAGATCTCTGGAAACACCATATATTTT.

J is TRBJ1-1 and V is TRBV10-3, with a possible D match to TRBD1 (6 bases). This CDR3 has 15 amino acids. V was cut by 5 bases and J by 4 bases, with 17 bases left in between. Germline V gene sequence: CDR1 ENHRY, CDR2 SYGVKD. The CDR3 reads CAISSGGAGGTEAFF. In DNA, the CDR3 is TGTGCCATCAGTTCTGGGGGGGCTGGGGGCACTGAAGCTTTCTTT.